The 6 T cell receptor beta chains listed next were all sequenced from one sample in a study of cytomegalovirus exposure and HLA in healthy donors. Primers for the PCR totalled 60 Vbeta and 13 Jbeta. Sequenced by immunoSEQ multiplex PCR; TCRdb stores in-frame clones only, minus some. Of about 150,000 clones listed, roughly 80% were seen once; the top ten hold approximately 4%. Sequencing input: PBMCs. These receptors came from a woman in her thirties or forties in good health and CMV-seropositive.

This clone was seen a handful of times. The CDR3 DNA follows: TGTGCCTGGAAAGGGACAGGAGATAATTCACCCCTCCACTTT. It is translated as CAWKGTGDNSPLHF. This rearrangement joins TRBV30 to TRBJ1-6, with TRBD1 matching 8 bases. V dropped 4 bases and J dropped 5; count of bases not matched to a gene: 4. Germline V CDR1 and CDR2: GTSNPN, SVGIG (reference sequence). The CDR3 consists of 14 residues.

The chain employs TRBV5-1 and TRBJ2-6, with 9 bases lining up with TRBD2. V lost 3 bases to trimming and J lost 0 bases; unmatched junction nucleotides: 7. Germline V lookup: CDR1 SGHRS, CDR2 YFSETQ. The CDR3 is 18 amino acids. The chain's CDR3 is CASSSLAGDTSGANVLTF. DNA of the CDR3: TGCGCCAGCAGCTCTTTAGCGGGGGACACCTCTGGGGCCAACGTCCTGACTTTC.

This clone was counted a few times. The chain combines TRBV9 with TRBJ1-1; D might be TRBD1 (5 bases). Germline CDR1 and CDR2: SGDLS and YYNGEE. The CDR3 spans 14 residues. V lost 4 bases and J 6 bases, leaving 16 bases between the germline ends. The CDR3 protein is CASSPYTGGAEAFF. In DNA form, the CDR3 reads TGTGCCAGCAGCCCTTACACGGGGGGGGCTGAAGCTTTCTTT.

The chain's CDR3 is CASSHPGFGELFF. As DNA, the CDR3 is TGTGCCAGCAGCCATCCAGGGTTCGGGGAGCTGTTTTTT. The chain is built from TRBV14 and TRBJ2-2, with D perhaps matching TRBD1 (5 bases). Germline V gene lookup returns CDR1 SGHDN and CDR2 FVKESK. The V end was cut by 3 bases, the J end by 7 bases, with 9 bases between. The CDR3 has 13 residues.

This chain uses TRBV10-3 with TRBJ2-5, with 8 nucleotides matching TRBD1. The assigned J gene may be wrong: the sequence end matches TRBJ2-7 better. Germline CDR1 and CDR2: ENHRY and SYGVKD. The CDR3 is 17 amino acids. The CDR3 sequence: CAISARDRGRKSYEQYF. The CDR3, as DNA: TGTGCCATCAGTGCGCGAGACAGGGGAAGAAAGTCTTACGAGCAGTACTTC.

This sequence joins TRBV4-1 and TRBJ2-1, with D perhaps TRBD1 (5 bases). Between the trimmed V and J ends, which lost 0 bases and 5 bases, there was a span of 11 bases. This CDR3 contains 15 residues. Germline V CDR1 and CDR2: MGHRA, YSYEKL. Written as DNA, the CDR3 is TGCGCCAGCAGCCAAGAAGGGGCAAGAAACAATGAGCAGTTCTTC. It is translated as CASSQEGARNNEQFF.